These T cell receptor beta chains were read from a single sample in a study of human T cells and chemical hapten exposure. Using its own MiXCR run on the RACE reads, TCRdb lists one record per CDR3 protein. Counted here are 340,000 or so distinct CDR3 sequences, under 9% occurring once; the ten biggest clones make up around 8.4%. The input for sequencing was whole blood, taken in connection with sensitization to the hapten diphenylcyclopropenone (DPC). The receptors were sampled from a woman between 18 and 29 years old with alopecia areata. Some clones in this sample may be carry-over from other donors' samples. Each CDR3 is given without its conserved first and last residue.

V: TRBV6-6; CDR3: ASSYVAGATDTQY
V: TRBV24-1; CDR3: ATSDSTGPSQPQH
V: TRBV3-1; CDR3: ASTGDSDTQY
V: TRBV6-2/TRBV6-3; CDR3: ASSDGETDNEQF
V: TRBV7-9; CDR3: ASSSDRGIEAF
V: TRBV6-5; CDR3: ASTQQGTNEKLF
V: TRBV12-3/TRBV12-4; CDR3: ASSFRGQSSYNEQF
V: TRBV7-9; CDR3: ASSLGSGGTLSTEAF
V: TRBV27; CDR3: ASSSGGADGANVLT
V: TRBV24-1; CDR3: ATSDMTPGELF
V: TRBV6-2/TRBV6-3; CDR3: ASSYQDEKLF
V: TRBV2; CDR3: ASGPGPGRDTQY
V: TRBV6-1; CDR3: AGRETQNTEAF
V: TRBV6-2/TRBV6-3; CDR3: ASSSYRGNQPQH
V: TRBV29-1; CDR3: SVGEGERGYEQY
V: TRBV2; CDR3: ASRKTVGNSGDQY
V: TRBV15; CDR3: ATSNAGAETQY
V: TRBV7-9; CDR3: ASSRELGLGNEQF
V: TRBV28; CDR3: ASSSPTGGPTYEQY
V: TRBV4-2; CDR3: ASSQDLNFESYEQY
V: TRBV2; CDR3: ASSEQARETQY
V: TRBV7-2; CDR3: ASSNRGGGTDTQY
V: TRBV13; CDR3: ASSLDQGPVGTQY
V: TRBV10-3; CDR3: AIRDRAEGDSPLH
V: TRBV6-5; CDR3: ASSYRGDSYNEQF
V: TRBV6-1; CDR3: ASSDFVFGGRRAKGYT
V: TRBV2; CDR3: ASSDPMWGARTDTQY
V: TRBV29-1; CDR3: SAKRDRGSYEQY
V: TRBV20-1; CDR3: SAPPGLYYNEQF
V: TRBV6-6; CDR3: AGTAGGDGYT
V: TRBV28; CDR3: ASSPAPHSNQPQH
V: TRBV12-3/TRBV12-4; CDR3: ASSRGPNQETQY
V: TRBV6-5; CDR3: ASSYRDRGIYEQY
V: TRBV28; CDR3: ASSLPLGTNTEAF
V: TRBV20-1; CDR3: SASGHINSPLH